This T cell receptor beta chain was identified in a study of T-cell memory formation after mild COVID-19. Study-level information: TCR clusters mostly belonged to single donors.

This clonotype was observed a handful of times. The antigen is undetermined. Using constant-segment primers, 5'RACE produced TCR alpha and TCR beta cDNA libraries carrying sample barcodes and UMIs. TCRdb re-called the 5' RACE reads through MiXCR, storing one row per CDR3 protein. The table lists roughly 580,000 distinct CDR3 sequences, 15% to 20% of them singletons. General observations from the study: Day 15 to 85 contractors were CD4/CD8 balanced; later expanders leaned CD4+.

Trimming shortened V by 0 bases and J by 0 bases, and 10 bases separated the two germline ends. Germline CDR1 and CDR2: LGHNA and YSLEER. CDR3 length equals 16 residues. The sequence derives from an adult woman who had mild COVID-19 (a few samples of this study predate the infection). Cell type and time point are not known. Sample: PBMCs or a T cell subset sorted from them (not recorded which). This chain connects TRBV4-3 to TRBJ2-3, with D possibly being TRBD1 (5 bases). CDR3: CASSQEGHPSTDTQYF. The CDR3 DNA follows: TGCGCCAGCAGCCAAGAGGGGCATCCAAGCACAGATACGCAGTATTTT.